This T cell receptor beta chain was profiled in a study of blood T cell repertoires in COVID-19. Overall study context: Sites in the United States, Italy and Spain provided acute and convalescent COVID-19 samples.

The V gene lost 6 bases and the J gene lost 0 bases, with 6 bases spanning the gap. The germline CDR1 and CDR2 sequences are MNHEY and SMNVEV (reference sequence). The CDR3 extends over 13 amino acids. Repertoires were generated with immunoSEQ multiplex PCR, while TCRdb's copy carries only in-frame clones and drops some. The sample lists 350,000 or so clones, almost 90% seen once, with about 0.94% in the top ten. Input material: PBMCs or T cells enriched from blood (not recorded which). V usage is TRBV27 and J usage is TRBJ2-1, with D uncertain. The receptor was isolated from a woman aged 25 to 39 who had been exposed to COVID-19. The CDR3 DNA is TGTGCCAGCAGCACAAGCTCCTACAATGAGCAGTTCTTC. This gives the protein CASSTSSYNEQFF.